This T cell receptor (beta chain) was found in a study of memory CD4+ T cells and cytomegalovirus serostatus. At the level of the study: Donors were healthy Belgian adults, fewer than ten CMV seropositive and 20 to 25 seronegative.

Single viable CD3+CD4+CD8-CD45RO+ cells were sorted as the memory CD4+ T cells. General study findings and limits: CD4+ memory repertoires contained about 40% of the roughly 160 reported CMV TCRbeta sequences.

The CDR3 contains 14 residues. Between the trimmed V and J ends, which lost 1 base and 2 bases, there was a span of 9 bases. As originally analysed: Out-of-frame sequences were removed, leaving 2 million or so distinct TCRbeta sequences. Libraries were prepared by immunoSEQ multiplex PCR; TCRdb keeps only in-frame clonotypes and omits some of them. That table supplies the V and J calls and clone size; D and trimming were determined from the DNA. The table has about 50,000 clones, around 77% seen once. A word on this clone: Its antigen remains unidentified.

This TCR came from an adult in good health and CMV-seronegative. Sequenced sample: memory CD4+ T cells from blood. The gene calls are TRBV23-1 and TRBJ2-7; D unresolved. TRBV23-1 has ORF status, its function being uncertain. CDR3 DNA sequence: TGCGCCAGCAGTCAATTAAGCGATACCTACGAGCAGTACTTC. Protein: CASSQLSDTYEQYF.